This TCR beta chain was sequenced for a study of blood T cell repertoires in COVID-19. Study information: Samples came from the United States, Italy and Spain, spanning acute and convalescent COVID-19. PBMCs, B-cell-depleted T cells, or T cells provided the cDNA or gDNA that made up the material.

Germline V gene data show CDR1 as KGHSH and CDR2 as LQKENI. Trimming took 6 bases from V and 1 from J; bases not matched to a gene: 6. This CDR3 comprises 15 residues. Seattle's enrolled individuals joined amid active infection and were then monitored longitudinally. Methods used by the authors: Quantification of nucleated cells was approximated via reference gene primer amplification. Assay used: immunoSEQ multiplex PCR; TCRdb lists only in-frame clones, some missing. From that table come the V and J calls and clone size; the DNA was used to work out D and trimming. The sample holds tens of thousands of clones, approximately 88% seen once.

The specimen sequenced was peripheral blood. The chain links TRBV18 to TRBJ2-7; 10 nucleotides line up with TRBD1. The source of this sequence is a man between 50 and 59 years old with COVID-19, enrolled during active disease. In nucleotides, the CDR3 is TGTGCCAGCTCGCCCGGGACAGGGGAGTCCTACGAGCAGTACTTC. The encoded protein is CASSPGTGESYEQYF.